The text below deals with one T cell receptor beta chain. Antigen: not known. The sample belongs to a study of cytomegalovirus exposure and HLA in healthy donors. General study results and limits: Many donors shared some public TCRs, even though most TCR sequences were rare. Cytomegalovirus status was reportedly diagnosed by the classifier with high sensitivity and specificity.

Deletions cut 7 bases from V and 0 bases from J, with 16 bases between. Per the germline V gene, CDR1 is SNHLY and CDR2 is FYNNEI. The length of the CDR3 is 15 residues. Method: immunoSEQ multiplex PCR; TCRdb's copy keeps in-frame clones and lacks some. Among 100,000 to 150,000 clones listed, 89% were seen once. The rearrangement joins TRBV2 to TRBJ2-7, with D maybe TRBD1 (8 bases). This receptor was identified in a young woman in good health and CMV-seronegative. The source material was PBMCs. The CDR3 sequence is CASTGGQDFSYEQYF. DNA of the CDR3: TGTGCCAGCACGGGGGGACAGGATTTCTCCTACGAGCAGTACTTC.